This TCR beta chain was recorded in a study of CD8 T cells in Susac syndrome. General study points: In total CD8+ repertoires, some 15 Susac-specific public clones were found, and four to six in CD8+ TEMRA repertoires.

There are 15 residues in the CDR3. Trimming pared 3 bases from V and 6 bases from J, leaving 14 bases between. Germline CDR1 and CDR2: MNHEY and SMNVEV (reference sequence). An amount of RNA that ranged from 0.5 to 1 ug was reverse transcribed with random hexamers. The CDR3 of TCR beta was amplified by immunoSEQ multiplex PCR across 54 Vbeta and 13 Jbeta. TCRdb recomputed calls from the immunoSEQ multiplex PCR reads with MiXCR, one row per CDR3 protein. Seen here are 92,000 or so distinct CDR3 sequences, 96% observed once, and the top ten hold 0.55% to 0.8%. Of note for this clonotype: Antigen specificity is unknown.

This receptor was taken from a human donor with Susac syndrome. The chain joins TRBV27 to TRBJ2-2; possible D gene TRBD1, 5 bases. The specimen was CD8+ T cells from PBMCs. The CDR3: CASSFHQGGSGELFF. The CDR3, as DNA: TGTGCCAGCAGTTTCCATCAGGGCGGTTCCGGGGAGCTGTTTTTT.